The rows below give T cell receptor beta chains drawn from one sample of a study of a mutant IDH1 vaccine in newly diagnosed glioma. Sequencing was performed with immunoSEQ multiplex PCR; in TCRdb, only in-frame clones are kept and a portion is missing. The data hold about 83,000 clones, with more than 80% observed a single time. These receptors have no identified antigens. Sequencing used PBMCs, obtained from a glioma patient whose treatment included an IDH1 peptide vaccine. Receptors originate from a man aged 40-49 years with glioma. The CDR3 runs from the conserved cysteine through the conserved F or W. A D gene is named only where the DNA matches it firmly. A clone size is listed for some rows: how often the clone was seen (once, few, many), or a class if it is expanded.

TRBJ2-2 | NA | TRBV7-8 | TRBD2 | TGTGCCAGCAAGACTAGCGGGGGTGCGAAACTTACCGGGGAGCTGTTTTTT | CASKTSGGAKLTGELFF
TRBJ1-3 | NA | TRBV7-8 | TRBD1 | TGTGCCAGCAGCAAGATGGGACAGATTGGAAACACCATATATTTT | CASSKMGQIGNTIYF
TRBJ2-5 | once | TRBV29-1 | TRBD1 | TGCAGCGGACAGGGCCTACAAGAGACCCAGTACTTC | CSGQGLQETQYF
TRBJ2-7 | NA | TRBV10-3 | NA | TGTGCCATCAGTGAGTCAGGGCAGGGGACCTACGAGCAGTACTTC | CAISESGQGTYEQYF
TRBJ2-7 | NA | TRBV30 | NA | TGTGCCTGCCACCTTGCCCTCTCCTACGAGCAGTACTTC | CACHLALSYEQYF
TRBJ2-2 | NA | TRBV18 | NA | TGTGCCAGCTCACCTTCAGGGGCATTCGGGGAGCTGTTTTTT | CASSPSGAFGELFF
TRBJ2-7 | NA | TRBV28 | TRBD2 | TGTGCCAGCAGCCAAGGACTAGCGGGAGGGCCGGGGGAGCAGTACTTC | CASSQGLAGGPGEQYF
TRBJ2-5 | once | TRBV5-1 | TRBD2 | TGCGCCAGCAGCTTACAGACTAGCGGGGGCCAAGAGACCCAGTACTTC | CASSLQTSGGQETQYF
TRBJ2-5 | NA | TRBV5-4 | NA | TGTGCCAGCAGCGGCTCGGAGGGAGATAGAGAGACCCAGTACTTC | CASSGSEGDRETQYF
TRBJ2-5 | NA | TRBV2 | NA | TGTGCCAGCAGTGAAGACTTACAAGAGACCCAGTACTTC | CASSEDLQETQYF
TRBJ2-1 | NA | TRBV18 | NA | TGTGCCAGCTCACCATTAAATGAGCAGTTCTTC | CASSPLNEQFF
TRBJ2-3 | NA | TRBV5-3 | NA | TGTGCCAGAAGCGGGCGTGGAACAGATACGCAGTATTTT | CARSGRGTDTQYF
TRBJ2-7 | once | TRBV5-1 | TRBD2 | TGCGCCAGCAGCTTGGATGGCGGGGGGGCCCCCGAGCAGTACTTC | CASSLDGGGAPEQYF
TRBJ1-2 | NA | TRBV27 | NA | TGTGCCAGCCGACGTGGCTATGGCTACACCTTC | CASRRGYGYTF
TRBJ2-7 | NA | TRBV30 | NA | TGTGCCTGGAAATCAGGGTCCTACGAGCAGTACTTC | CAWKSGSYEQYF
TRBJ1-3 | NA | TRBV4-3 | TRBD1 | TGCGCCAGCAGCCAAGGAGACAGGGGTACTGACACCATATATTTT | CASSQGDRGTDTIYF
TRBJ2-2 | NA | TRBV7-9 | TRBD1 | TGTGCCAGCAGCTTCGAGGACAGGGTCGCCGGGGAGCTGTTTTTT | CASSFEDRVAGELFF
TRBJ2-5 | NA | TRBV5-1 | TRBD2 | TGCGCCAGCAGCAATCTCGGGCTAGGGAGGGGAGAGACCCAGTACTTC | CASSNLGLGRGETQYF
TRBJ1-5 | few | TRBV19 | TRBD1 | TGTGCCAGTAACCTCTTAGACAGGGACAATCAGCCCCAGCATTTT | CASNLLDRDNQPQHF
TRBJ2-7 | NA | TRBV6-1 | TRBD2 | TGTGCCAGCACCCAGACTAGCGGGACAACCCACGAGCAGTACTTC | CASTQTSGTTHEQYF